This T cell receptor beta chain was sequenced during a study of OX40 agonist ivuxolimab in advanced cancers. Study information: Dose-escalation subjects each had hepatocellular carcinoma, melanoma, renal cell or head and neck cancer. Partial responses were recorded for three patients, including one with hepatocellular carcinoma and two with cutaneous melanoma. Whole-study results and caveats: Blood T cells, both CD4+ and CD8+, expanded clonally by week 6 at 0.1 to 3.0 mg/kg. Some of the nonresponding patients also showed low levels of normalized T-cell clonal expansion.

V shed 0 bases, J shed 0 bases, and the junction held 1 base outside the gene matches. The V gene's germline CDR1 is SGHRS and CDR2 YFSETQ. The CDR3 is 16 residues long. This clone appeared once. Its antigen is undetermined. The repertoire was sequenced with immunoSEQ multiplex PCR; TCRdb's copy has only in-frame clones and lacks some. This sample has just under 65,000 clones; 84% occur once, and the top ten carry over 7.5%. This chain joins TRBV5-1 and TRBJ2-7, with 12 bases that match TRBD2. Sequences were derived from CD4+ or CD8+ T cells sorted from blood, sampled in a trial of the OX40 agonist ivuxolimab. The TCR originated in an adult with an advanced solid tumor such as melanoma, head and neck, liver or kidney cancer. The CDR3 nucleotides read TGCGCCAGCAGCTTGGGGACTAGCGGGAACTCCTACGAGCAGTACTTC. The encoded protein is CASSLGTSGNSYEQYF.